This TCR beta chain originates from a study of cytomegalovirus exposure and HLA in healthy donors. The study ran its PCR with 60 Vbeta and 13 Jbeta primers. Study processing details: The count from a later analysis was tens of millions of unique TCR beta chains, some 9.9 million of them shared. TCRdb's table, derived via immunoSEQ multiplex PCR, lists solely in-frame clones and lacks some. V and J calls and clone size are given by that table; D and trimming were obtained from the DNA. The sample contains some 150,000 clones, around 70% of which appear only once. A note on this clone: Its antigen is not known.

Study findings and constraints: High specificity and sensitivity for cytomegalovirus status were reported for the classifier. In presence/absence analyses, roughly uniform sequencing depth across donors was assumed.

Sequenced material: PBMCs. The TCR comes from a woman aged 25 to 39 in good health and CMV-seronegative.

The CDR3 spells CASSDLSGVYNEQFF. The CDR3 nucleotides read TGTGCCAGCAGTGATTTAAGCGGAGTCTACAATGAGCAGTTCTTC. The chain links TRBV6-1 to TRBJ2-1; D is possibly TRBD2 (5 bases). V lost 3 bases and J lost 3, with 12 bases in between. There are 15 residues in the CDR3. Germline V lookup: CDR1 MNHNS, CDR2 SASEGT.